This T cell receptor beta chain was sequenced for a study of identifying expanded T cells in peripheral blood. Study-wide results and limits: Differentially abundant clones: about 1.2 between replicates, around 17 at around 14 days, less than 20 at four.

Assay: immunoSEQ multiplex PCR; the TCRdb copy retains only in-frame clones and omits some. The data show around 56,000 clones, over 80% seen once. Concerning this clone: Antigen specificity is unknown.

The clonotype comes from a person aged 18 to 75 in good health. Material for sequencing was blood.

CDR3: CASSLGRGNTIYF. The CDR3 nucleotides are TGTGCCAGCAGCTTGGGACGGGGGAACACCATATATTTT. This chain uses TRBV5-6 with TRBJ1-3, with D perhaps TRBD1 (5 bases). Germline loops: CDR1 SGHDT, CDR2 YYEEEE. V lost 0 bases, J lost 7 bases, and 8 bases lay in between. The CDR3 is made up of 13 amino acids.